A single sample gave rise to the 10 T cell receptor beta chains below, sequenced in a study of T cells in Graves' hyperthyroidism and ophthalmopathy. It was RNA transcripts that yielded the amplified TCR beta CDR3 regions. First-round RT-PCR with HTBI primers amplified the TCR CDR3 region. TCRdb ran MiXCR on the multiplex PCR reads and lists one entry per CDR3 protein. The table has roughly 570,000 distinct CDR3 sequences, around 46% seen once. Sequenced material: peripheral blood or thyroid tissue (not recorded which). The source is a woman aged 18-29 years with Graves' hyperthyroidism.

This chain joins TRBV7-3 and TRBJ1-1, with no clear D. The V end lost 2 bases, the J end lost 1 base, and 11 bases lay between the germline ends. Germline values: CDR1 SGHTA, CDR2 FQGTGA. This CDR3 is 15 amino acids long. The CDR3 spells CASSLASAGNTEAFF. DNA of the CDR3: TGTGCCAGCAGCTTAGCGTCAGCAGGGAACACTGAAGCTTTCTTT.

The sample holds one count of this clonotype. The V and J genes are TRBV29-1 and TRBJ2-6; maybe TRBD1 (5 bases). V lost 7 bases and J lost 4, with 20 bases in between. The germline V gene encodes CDR1 SQVTM and CDR2 ANQGSEA. The CDR3 is 16 amino acids. This CDR3 is CSAVRLLGPGANVLTF. CDR3 in DNA: TGCAGCGCTGTGAGGCTCCTGGGGCCCGGGGCCAACGTCCTGACTTTC.

Notes on this clonotype: A much larger clone is a single base away; this may be a read error. The chain links TRBV7-2 to TRBJ2-7, with TRBD2 matching over 7 bases. Germline V CDR1 and CDR2: SGHTA, FQGNSA. CDR3 size: 15 residues. CDR3 in amino acids: CASSPSPSGSYERYF. CDR3 bases: TGTGCCAGCAGCCCCTCCCCTAGCGGCTCCTACGAGCGGTACTTC.

At least ten counts were recorded for this clonotype. V and J are TRBV2 and TRBJ1-4, with TRBD1 identical over 10 bases. This CDR3 region has 14 residues. The V segment lost 10 bases and the J segment 8 bases; nucleotides outside the gene matches: 10. Germline-derived CDR1 and CDR2 are SNHLY and FYNNEI. The CDR3, as DNA: TGTGCCACCAGGGACAGGGGAGTAAGGGAAAAACTGTTTTTT. Translating it yields CATRDRGVREKLFF.

This clonotype has ten or more counts. V and J are TRBV29-1 and TRBJ2-2, with 9 bases fitting TRBD1. Germline loops: CDR1 SQVTM, CDR2 ANQGSEA. This CDR3 contains 16 residues. Trimming cost V 1 base and J 4 bases; bases outside gene matches: 7. CDR3 sequence: CSVEVGTGRGTGELFF. DNA of the CDR3: TGCAGCGTTGAAGTCGGGACAGGGAGAGGCACCGGGGAGCTGTTTTTT.

This rearrangement joins TRBV3-1 to TRBJ2-5, with 11 bases identical to TRBD2. Germline CDR1 reads LGHDT; CDR2 reads YNNKEL (reference sequence). This CDR3 spans 16 amino acids. V lost 4 bases and J lost 5; bases outside the gene matches: 9. The CDR3 nucleotides read TGTGCCAGCAGCCTCGTAGCGGGAGGGCCGGTCGAGACCCAGTACTTC. This codes for CASSLVAGGPVETQYF.

This clonotype appeared a few times. The DNA of the CDR3 is TGTGCCAGCAGTTCCCGCGCCGGGACTAGTAACGGCGAGCAGTACTTC. Its protein is CASSSRAGTSNGEQYF. The chain has TRBV27 and TRBJ2-7; 8 bases line up with TRBD2. The germline V gene encodes CDR1 MNHEY and CDR2 SMNVEV (reference sequence). This CDR3 has 16 residues. The trim removed 4 bases at V and 6 bases at J, leaving 14 bases unmatched.

This clonotype was recorded a few times. This sequence joins TRBV20-1 and TRBJ2-7; 7 nucleotides line up with TRBD2. The CDR3 runs to 10 residues. The V gene end was trimmed by 5 bases and the J gene end by 6 bases; junction bases not matched to a gene: 1. Germline V gene sequence: CDR1 DFQATT, CDR2 SNEGSKA (reference sequence). CDR3 sequence reads: CSARGVEQYF. The CDR3 DNA follows: TGCAGTGCTCGGGGGGTCGAGCAGTACTTC.

This clonotype was seen a few times. This rearrangement joins TRBV27 to TRBJ2-7; possible D gene TRBD1, 6 bases. Germline assignment: CDR1 MNHEY and CDR2 SMNVEV (reference sequence). Trimming pared 3 bases from V and 0 bases from J, leaving 18 bases between. The CDR3 extends over 17 amino acids. DNA for the CDR3: TGTGCCAGCAGTTTTGGGCCTCCGGGACATTCCTCCTACGAGCAGTACTTC. The encoded protein is CASSFGPPGHSSYEQYF.

This clonotype was picked up many times. The rearrangement joins TRBV20-1 to TRBJ2-7; no definite D call. Germline assignment: CDR1 DFQATT and CDR2 SNEGSKA (reference sequence). V was cut by 6 bases and J by 1 base, with 13 bases left in between. The CDR3 is 13 residues long. CDR3 sequence (DNA): TGCAGTGCGGTTGATGGATCTTCCTACGAGCAGTACTTC. The encoded protein is CSAVDGSSYEQYF.